This T cell receptor (beta chain) was sequenced for a study of T-cell memory formation after mild COVID-19. Study-wide background: Largely, the TCR clusters proved donor specific.

The V gene's germline CDR1 is KGHDR and CDR2 SFDVKD. V lost 0 bases to trimming and J lost 1 base; unmatched junction nucleotides: 5. The length of the CDR3 is 17 residues. Findings and caveats of the study: Contracting clones localized mainly to CM and EM when CD4+ and mainly to EMRA when CD8+. Balance between CD4 and CD8 was seen in clones contracting day 15 to 85, and a CD4+ lean was seen in later expanders. Certain responding clones were present in pre-infection memory, suggesting participation of cross-reactive memory.

This clonotype was counted only a few times. Its specificity is not known. TCRdb itself ran the 5' RACE reads through MiXCR, one entry per CDR3 protein. Of nearly 200,000 distinct CDR3 sequences in the sample, about 17% were seen once. This TCR was sampled from an adult woman who had mild COVID-19 (a few samples of this study predate the infection). Cell type and time point are not known. The sample taken for sequencing was PBMCs or a T cell subset sorted from them (not recorded which). The chain couples TRBV24-1 to TRBJ2-5; TRBD1 agrees at 9 bases. The CDR3 here is CATSDLTGQGPQETQYF. In DNA form, the CDR3 reads TGTGCCACCAGTGATTTGACGGGACAGGGACCCCAAGAGACCCAGTACTTC.